This T cell receptor beta chain was recovered during a study of blood T cell repertoires in COVID-19. On the study more broadly: PBMCs, B-cell-depleted T cells, or T cells were the source of the cDNA or gDNA that made up the material.

The assay was immunoSEQ multiplex PCR, and TCRdb's table has in-frame clones only and misses some. The sample holds more than 150,000 clones, about 84% seen once. This clone occurred a few times. The CDR3 contains 14 residues. V lost 4 bases to trimming and J lost 9 bases; unmatched junction nucleotides: 3. CDR1 is LGHDT and CDR2 is YNNKEL in the germline V gene (reference sequence). This sequence originates from a woman between 25 and 40 years old with acute or convalescent COVID-19. The sample was peripheral blood. The chain uses TRBV3-1 (or the pseudogene TRBV3-2) and TRBJ1-6; 10 bases agree with TRBD1. The CDR3 is CASSLDRGGSPLHF. The CDR3 coding sequence is TGTGCCAGCAGCCTGGACAGGGGGGGTTCACCCCTCCACTTT.